This T cell receptor beta chain was identified during a study of blood T cell repertoires in COVID-19. Study-wide context: The analysed material was cDNA or gDNA that came from T cells, B-cell-depleted T cells, or PBMCs.

Clinical histories supplied by participants themselves formed the basis of cohort assignment. TCRdb's copy holds only in-frame clones and misses some; the assay was immunoSEQ multiplex PCR. The sample lists approximately 360,000 clones, around 87% seen once, with 1.5% to 2.5% in the top ten. Trimming removed 3 bases at V and 8 bases at J, with 9 bases between. This CDR3 has 13 amino acids. Germline V gene lookup returns CDR1 SGHKS and CDR2 YYEKEE (reference sequence). The rearrangement uses TRBV5-5 and TRBJ1-6; D is uncertain. This receptor was obtained from a man aged 35-49 years in a cohort exposed to, infected with or recovered from COVID-19 (not recorded which). Sequencing was performed on PBMCs or T cells enriched from blood (not recorded which). The CDR3 sequence: CASSSIRDSPLHF. CDR3 sequence (DNA): TGTGCCAGCAGCTCCATCCGGGATTCACCCCTCCACTTT.